These 29 T cell receptor beta chains originate from one sample sequenced in a study of T cells in Graves' hyperthyroidism and ophthalmopathy (dated by TCRdb to about 2019). Receptor libraries were prepared by multiplex PCR. This sample was sequenced with an Illumina HiSeq 2000. TCR beta CDR3 regions were amplified from RNA transcripts. The first round of RT-PCR for the TCR CDR3 was performed with the HTBI primer set and the Qiagen OneStep RT-PCR kit. TCRdb reran the public reads through fastp at Q25 and MiXCR, keeping productive beta chains. Each CDR3 protein gets just one entry, which takes the most common genes and DNA from the rows behind it. The sample data list roughly 240,000 distinct CDR3 sequences, and around 25% of these were observed just once. 35% of the sample rests with the top ten. Input material: blood. These receptors were collected from a woman in her thirties or forties with Graves' ophthalmopathy.

This clonotype was observed many times. In DNA form, the CDR3 reads TGTGCCAGCAGTTTACAGGGCCCGCACTACTCACCCCTCCACTTT. This encodes CASSLQGPHYSPLHF. The rearrangement links TRBV27 to TRBJ1-6, with TRBD1 as a possible D gene (5 bases). This CDR3 comprises 15 residues. Looked up from germline, CDR1 is MNHEY and CDR2 is SMNVEV (reference sequence). Trimming took off 2 bases at V and 10 bases at J, with 15 bases between the two ends.

This clonotype was counted at least ten times. The genes are TRBV16 and TRBJ1-2; unclear D gene. The V end lost 0 bases, the J end lost 1 base, and 9 bases lay between the germline ends. The CDR3 totals 15 residues. Looked up from germline, CDR1 is KGHSY and CDR2 is FQNENV. CDR3 sequence reads: CASSQSGGDNYGYTF. CDR3 coding DNA: TGTGCCAGCAGCCAATCTGGTGGGGATAACTATGGCTACACCTTC. Variable domain in full (rest from reference TRBV16 and TRBJ1-2): GEEVAQTPKHLVRGEGQKAKLYCAPIKGHSYVFWYQQVLKNEFKFLISFQNENVFDETGMPKERFSAKCLPNSPCSLEIQATKLEDSAVYFCASSQSGGDNYGYTFGSGTRLTVV.

The sample holds many counts of this clonotype. V is TRBV7-2 and J is TRBJ1-1; possibly TRBD1 for D (6 bases). The CDR3 runs 15 residues. Germline V gene sequence: CDR1 SGHTA, CDR2 FQGNSA. Deletions cut 4 bases from V and 5 bases from J, with 17 bases between. The CDR3, as DNA: TGTGCCAGCAGCTCACCCAAGATACAGGGTACTGAAGCTTTCTTT. Its translation is CASSSPKIQGTEAFF.

This clonotype showed up many times. The V call is TRBV18, the J call TRBJ1-4; 10 positions agree with TRBD1. This CDR3 region has 16 residues. Trimming at V came to 3 bases and at J to 4 bases, leaving 5 bases not matched to a gene. Germline CDR1 and CDR2: KGHSH and LQKENI. CDR3 protein: CASSPGTGANNEKLFF. Here the CDR3 DNA reads TGTGCCAGCTCACCGGGGACAGGGGCCAATAATGAAAAACTGTTTTTT. Full variable domain (rest looked up from reference TRBV18 and TRBJ1-4): NAGVMQNPRHLVRRRGQEARLRCSPMKGHSHVYWYRQLPEEGLKFMVYLQKENIIDESGMPKERFSAEFPKEGPSILRIQQVVRGDSAAYFCASSPGTGANNEKLFFGSGTQLSVL.

The table lists this clonotype with many counts. This chain links TRBV7-8 with TRBJ2-7, with 13 bases fitting TRBD2. V lost 5 bases to trimming and J lost 3 bases; unmatched junction nucleotides: 4. Germline V gene data show CDR1 as SGHVS and CDR2 as FQNEAQ. CDR3 length: 15 residues. CDR3 nucleotide sequence: TGTGCCAGCAGCCTAAGGACTAGCGGGGGCTACGAGCAGTACTTC. Amino acid sequence: CASSLRTSGGYEQYF.

This chain connects TRBV7-2 to TRBJ2-5; 9 positions match TRBD2. This CDR3 has 19 amino acids. In germline, CDR1 is SGHTA, CDR2 FQGNSA. The J segment lost 0 bases and the V segment lost 6 bases, leaving 17 bases of the junction unmatched. CDR3 sequence (DNA): TGTGCCAGCAGGGGGGGGGGCCTAGCGGGAAATTGGTACCAAGAGACCCAGTACTTC. Translation gives CASRGGGLAGNWYQETQYF.

This clonotype showed up many times. This sequence joins TRBV19 and TRBJ2-5; the D gene could be TRBD1 or TRBD2 (5 bases each). Germline CDR1 reads LNHDA; CDR2 reads SQIVND (reference sequence). The V and J ends lost 6 bases and 5 bases respectively, with 13 bases between them. The CDR3 consists of 13 residues. This CDR3 reads CASRTWDGETQYF. CDR3 nucleotide sequence: TGTGCCAGTAGGACTTGGGACGGCGAGACCCAGTACTTC.

This clonotype was counted at least ten times. Relative to the germline gene, one junction end is altered; a read error may explain this. For the CDR3, the DNA is TGTGCCAGCAGTTTGAGACAGGGTGTGGCCTTC. This encodes CASSLRQGVAF. This chain connects TRBV12-3 or TRBV12-4 to TRBJ1-2; 7 bases are a match to TRBD1. The CDR3 extends over 11 amino acids.

CDR3 residues: CASSDTQTYQEAQYF. CDR3 coding DNA: TGTGCCAGCAGTGATACCCAAACGTACCAAGAGGCTCAGTACTTC. V gene TRBV2 combines with J gene TRBJ2-5; no clear D. This CDR3 comprises 15 residues. The germline gives CDR1 SNHLY, CDR2 FYNNEI. Trimming removed 3 bases from V and 11 bases from J, with 22 bases in between.

This clonotype was seen a few times. The gene calls are TRBV27 and TRBJ2-2, with 9 nucleotides matching TRBD2. Germline trimming cut 6 bases from V and 3 bases from J; bases unmatched to any gene: 2. There are 14 residues in the CDR3. Germline V gene sequence: CDR1 MNHEY, CDR2 SMNVEV (reference sequence). CDR3: CASRTSGHTGELFF. CDR3 nucleotide sequence: TGTGCCAGCAGGACTAGCGGCCACACCGGGGAGCTGTTTTTT.

This chain joins TRBV19 and TRBJ1-5; D is possibly TRBD1 (6 bases). The CDR3 spans 14 residues. Germline V gene data show CDR1 as LNHDA and CDR2 as SQIVND (reference sequence). V was trimmed by 7 bases and J by 6 bases, leaving 16 bases between them. The CDR3 DNA follows: TGTGCCAGTATAAGCCCGGGGGCCACTCAGCCCCAGCATTTT. It codes for CASISPGATQPQHF. Full variable domain (rest looked up from reference TRBV19 and TRBJ1-5): DGGITQSPKYLFRKEGQNVTLSCEQNLNHDAMYWYRQDPGQGLRLIYYSQIVNDFQKGDIAEGYSVSREKKESFPLTVTSAQKNPTAFYLCASISPGATQPQHFGDGTRLSIL.

The sample holds a few counts of this clonotype. The genes are TRBV9 and TRBJ2-7; TRBD1 is a possible D gene (6 bases). Germline lookup yields CDR1 SGDLS and CDR2 YYNGEE. The CDR3 length is 15 residues. The ends were cut back, 0 bases at V and 0 bases at J, with 10 bases in the middle. The CDR3 nucleotides are TGTGCCAGCAGCGTAGCGACAGGCAACTCCTACGAGCAGTACTTC. Its protein product is CASSVATGNSYEQYF.

This clonotype was counted ten times or more. V usage is TRBV15 and J usage is TRBJ2-2; 11 bases are shared with TRBD2. V shed 3 bases and J 7 bases; nucleotides not matched to a gene: 7. Germline-derived CDR1 and CDR2 are LNHNV and YYDKDF (reference sequence). The CDR3 is 16 amino acids. CDR3 bases: TGTGCCACCAGCAGCTTAGCGGGAGGGCGTCTCGGGGAGCTGTTTTTT. Its protein is CATSSLAGGRLGELFF.

The sample holds many counts of this clonotype. The V and J genes are TRBV27 and TRBJ2-6; TRBD2 matches 7 bases. CDR1 is MNHEY and CDR2 is SMNVEV in the germline V gene (reference sequence). CDR3 size: 18 residues. Unmatched junction bases numbered 9, after V lost 4 bases and J lost 0 bases. CDR3 in amino acids: CASSSGTTYSSGANVLTF. CDR3 DNA sequence: TGTGCCAGCAGTTCGGGGACTACCTATAGCTCTGGGGCCAACGTCCTGACTTTC.

The sample holds many counts of this clonotype. This chain connects TRBV20-1 to TRBJ2-7; TRBD2 aligns across 8 bases. The junction had 10 bases not matched to a gene; V was cut back by 2 bases and J by 7 bases. The CDR3 loop spans 14 amino acids. Germline CDR1 DFQATT, CDR2 SNEGSKA (reference sequence). The CDR3 region has the DNA TGCAGTGCTAGATCCCCAGGACTAGCTAGGGAGCAGTACTTC. This translates into CSARSPGLAREQYF.

In its sample, this clonotype was seen many times. The V gene is TRBV4-1, the J gene TRBJ2-2; TRBD1 might be the D (6 bases). The CDR3 is 17 amino acids. V dropped 4 bases and J dropped 7 bases, with 22 bases sitting between them. Germline V lookup: CDR1 MGHRA, CDR2 YSYEKL. The CDR3 nucleotides are TGCGCCAGCAGCCTTACAGGGAGCAGGACGAGCATCGGGGAGCTGTTTTTT. This gives the protein CASSLTGSRTSIGELFF.

In its sample, this clonotype was seen many times. The chain links TRBV5-1 to TRBJ2-7; no clear D gene. Trimming took off 2 bases at V and 6 bases at J, with 9 bases between the two ends. Germline V gives CDR1 SGHRS, CDR2 YFSETQ. There are 12 residues in the CDR3. CDR3 nucleotides: TGCGCCAGCAGCTTCGCAGGCCCCGAGCAGTACTTC. It codes for CASSFAGPEQYF.

Ten or more counts support this clonotype. This sequence joins TRBV7-9 and TRBJ2-7; 9 bases align to TRBD1. Germline V gene lookup returns CDR1 SEHNR and CDR2 FQNEAQ (reference sequence). The CDR3 totals 15 residues. The V segment lost 7 bases and the J segment 5 bases; nucleotides outside the gene matches: 12. CDR3 sequence (DNA): TGTGCCAGCACCCCTAAGGACAGGGGAGGCCACGAGCAGTACTTC. Translating it yields CASTPKDRGGHEQYF.

This clonotype came up many times. The chain recombines TRBV6-1 with TRBJ1-2; D gene unclear. The CDR3 spans 13 residues. The germline V gene encodes CDR1 MNHNS and CDR2 SASEGT. Between the trimmed V and J ends, which lost 6 bases and 8 bases, there was a span of 16 bases. CDR3 in DNA: TGTGCCAGCAGCCCTCCCGAGGGAGAAGGCTACACCTTC. Protein product: CASSPPEGEGYTF.

This clonotype was observed at least ten times. V gene TRBV25-1 combines with J gene TRBJ1-2; no clear D gene. Trimming left V 3 bases short and J 4 bases short, with 12 bases between. CDR1 and CDR2 from the germline V gene are MGHDK and SYGVNS. The CDR3 has 14 amino acids. CDR3 in DNA: TGTGCCAGCAGTGAGTCCGGACTTCTCTATGGCTACACCTTC. Amino acids: CASSESGLLYGYTF.

The rearrangement joins TRBV12-3 or TRBV12-4 to TRBJ2-7, with 7 bases that match TRBD1. Trimming cost V 4 bases and J 4 bases; bases outside gene matches: 13. The CDR3 covers 16 residues. CDR3 bases: TGTGCCAGCAGTTCGAAACAGGGGAACGGTTGGTACGAGCAGTACTTC. It is translated as CASSSKQGNGWYEQYF.

This clonotype has ten or more counts. This rearrangement joins TRBV7-2 to TRBJ2-7, with D possibly matching TRBD1 (6 bases). The CDR3 runs to 13 residues. CDR1 is SGHTA, CDR2 FQGNSA, per germline. The V gene lost 5 bases and the J gene lost 3 bases, with 11 bases spanning the gap. CDR3 in DNA: TGTGCCAGCAGCCGAGGGACACTCTACGAGCAGTACTTC. This encodes CASSRGTLYEQYF.

The rearrangement links TRBV6-1 to TRBJ1-6; perhaps TRBD1 as D (5 bases). The CDR3 length is 13 residues. Germline loops: CDR1 MNHNS, CDR2 SASEGT. Trimming cost V 8 bases and J 8 bases, with 13 bases left between them. The CDR3: CASRRDGYSPLHF. CDR3 sequence (DNA): TGTGCCAGCCGTAGGGACGGTTATTCACCCCTCCACTTT.

This clonotype was counted a few times. The genes are TRBV27 and TRBJ1-5, with a tentative D call TRBD1 (6 bases). The CDR3 consists of 13 residues. The germline V gene encodes CDR1 MNHEY and CDR2 SMNVEV (reference sequence). Between the trimmed V and J ends, which lost 2 bases and 8 bases, there was a span of 10 bases. CDR3: CASSLRGLEPQHF. As DNA, the CDR3 is TGTGCCAGCAGTTTACGGGGGCTGGAGCCCCAGCATTTT.

V and J are TRBV6-5 and TRBJ1-2; unclear D gene. V gave up 4 bases and J gave up 1 base, with 10 bases separating them. CDR1 and CDR2 from the germline V gene are MNHEY and SVGAGI. The CDR3 length is 14 residues. CDR3 loop: CASSLSAVNYGYTF. CDR3 nucleotides: TGTGCCAGCAGTTTAAGTGCAGTTAACTATGGCTACACCTTC.

In its sample, this clonotype was seen many times. This chain connects TRBV20-1 to TRBJ1-1; the D is unclear. Germline V gene data show CDR1 as DFQATT and CDR2 as SNEGSKA (reference sequence). This CDR3 is built from 13 residues. The V and J ends lost 3 bases and 0 bases respectively, with 8 bases between them. The CDR3 DNA follows: TGCAGTGCTAGTGAGCCATTGAACACTGAAGCTTTCTTT. Its protein is CSASEPLNTEAFF.

This clonotype came up many times. This sequence joins TRBV3-1 and TRBJ2-5; 13 positions agree with TRBD2. Germline CDR1 reads LGHDT; CDR2 reads YNNKEL (reference sequence). Trimming at V came to 1 base and at J to 5 bases, leaving 4 bases not matched to a gene. The length of the CDR3 is 16 residues. CDR3 in DNA: TGTGCCAGCAGCCAAGGGACTAGCGGGAGTGAGGAGACCCAGTACTTC. This translates into CASSQGTSGSEETQYF.

This chain joins TRBV6-2 or TRBV6-3 and TRBJ2-7; no definite D call. Trimming shortened V by 4 bases and J by 3 bases, and 10 bases separated the two germline ends. Germline CDR1 is MNHEY and CDR2 is SVGEGT. The CDR3 totals 13 residues. CDR3 in amino acids: CASSSSFGYEQYF. Here the CDR3 DNA reads TGTGCCAGCAGTTCTAGTTTTGGCTACGAGCAGTACTTC.

This clonotype appeared a few times. The rearrangement links TRBV5-6 to TRBJ1-2, with 7 bases lining up with TRBD1. The CDR3 is made up of 14 amino acids. The ends lost 3 bases at V and 5 bases at J; junction bases unmatched: 7. The germline V gene encodes CDR1 SGHDT and CDR2 YYEEEE. CDR3 sequence reads: CASSWEQGRYGYTF. For the CDR3, the DNA is TGTGCCAGCAGCTGGGAACAGGGGAGGTATGGCTACACCTTC.